This T cell receptor beta chain was documented in a study of blood T cell repertoires in COVID-19. Background on the study: Acute-phase and convalescent COVID-19 samples originated in the United States, Italy and Spain. T cells, B-cell-depleted T cells, or PBMCs supplied cDNA or gDNA.

Germline V gene lookup returns CDR1 MGHRA and CDR2 YSYEKL. The V gene lost 1 base and the J gene lost 0 bases, with 10 bases spanning the gap. The CDR3 totals 16 residues. Authors' data handling: By means of reference gene primer amplification, nucleated cell counts were estimated. Produced via immunoSEQ multiplex PCR; TCRdb's table is partial and in-frame only. V, J and clone size are taken as reported in that table, and D and trimming were inferred from the DNA itself. The data contain 350,000 to 400,000 clones, 89% of them singletons. All enrollees were about 18 to 89 years old and from 24 US areas.

The clonotype comes from a woman aged 25 to 45 who had recovered from COVID-19. The genes are TRBV4-1 and TRBJ2-1; D not certain. The sample consisted of PBMCs or T cells enriched from blood (not recorded which). The CDR3 sequence is CASSQGTRSSYNEQFF. The CDR3 DNA is TGCGCCAGCAGCCAAGGAACACGAAGCTCCTACAATGAGCAGTTCTTC.